Listed here are 27 T cell receptor beta chains from one sample, sequenced in a study of blood T cell repertoires in COVID-19. Produced via immunoSEQ multiplex PCR; TCRdb's table is partial and in-frame only. The repertoire holds over 200,000 clones, with about four fifths as singletons. The sequencing sample was made of peripheral blood. The source is a woman aged 50 to 60 with acute or convalescent COVID-19.

The CDR3 nucleotides read TGCGCCAGCAACCCCGGGGGGCGGGGACCCCAGGGGACTAATGAAAAACTGTTTTTT. Amino acid sequence: CASNPGGRGPQGTNEKLFF. The genes are TRBV4-1 and TRBJ1-4, with D maybe TRBD1 (6 bases). Trimming took off 7 bases at V and 2 bases at J, with 26 bases between the two ends. Germline V lookup: CDR1 MGHRA, CDR2 YSYEKL. The length of the CDR3 is 19 residues.

This chain links TRBV11-2 with TRBJ2-7, with no clear D. The V end lost 3 bases, the J end lost 8 bases, and 17 bases lay between the germline ends. The CDR3 covers 14 residues. Germline CDR1 SGHAT, CDR2 FQNNGV. The CDR3 bases are TGTGCCAGCAGCTTTTCAAGCGCTCCTACGAAGCAGTACTTC. Protein sequence: CASSFSSAPTKQYF.

This sequence joins TRBV4-2 and TRBJ1-2; D gene unclear. Germline loops: CDR1 LGHNA, CDR2 YNFKEQ. V gave up 0 bases and J gave up 0 bases, with 11 bases separating them. There are 16 residues in the CDR3. The DNA for the CDR3 is TGTGCCAGCAGCCAAGATCTGAGGAACTCTAACTATGGCTACACCTTC. This sequence encodes CASSQDLRNSNYGYTF.

The chain employs TRBV28 and TRBJ2-7; 7 bases are a match to TRBD2. Trimming cost V 2 bases and J 2 bases; bases outside gene matches: 3. The germline CDR1 and CDR2 sequences are MDHEN and SYDVKM. The CDR3 runs 14 residues. The CDR3 is CASSLGGGTYEQYF. In nucleotides, the CDR3 is TGTGCCAGCAGTTTAGGCGGGGGAACCTACGAGCAGTACTTC. The entire variable domain, with the rest obtained from reference TRBV28 and TRBJ2-7, is as follows: DVKVTQSSRYLVKRTGEKVFLECVQDMDHENMFWYRQDPGLGLRLIYFSYDVKMKEKGDIPEGYSVSREKKERFSLILESASTNQTSMYLCASSLGGGTYEQYFGPGTRLTVT.

V and J are TRBV10-3 and TRBJ2-3; 7 nucleotides match TRBD2. The CDR3 is 15 amino acids. CDR1 ENHRY and CDR2 SYGVKD come from the germline V gene. The V gene end was trimmed by 5 bases and the J gene end by 4 bases; junction bases not matched to a gene: 9. CDR3 in DNA: TGTGCCATCAGTTCGAGTAGCGGGTTGTCAGATACGCAGTATTTT. Its translation: CAISSSSGLSDTQYF.

The chain joins TRBV29-1 to TRBJ2-7, with 9 bases fitting TRBD1. This CDR3 has 15 amino acids. Trimming cost V 3 bases and J 2 bases; bases outside gene matches: 8. CDR1 SQVTM and CDR2 ANQGSEA come from the germline V gene. CDR3 residues: CSVEGGTGRTYEQYF. The DNA of the CDR3 is TGCAGCGTTGAGGGGGGGACAGGGCGGACCTACGAGCAGTACTTC.

The chain carries TRBV5-1 and TRBJ2-6; 16 positions agree with TRBD2. CDR1 and CDR2 from the germline V gene are SGHRS and YFSETQ. The CDR3 runs to 19 residues. V lost 4 bases and J lost 4; bases outside the gene matches: 8. CDR3 nucleotide sequence: TGCGCCAGCAGCATGGGACTAGCGGGAGGGGCAGCAGGGGCCAACGTCCTGACTTTC. Translation: CASSMGLAGGAAGANVLTF.

The chain couples TRBV7-6 to TRBJ2-5; 9 positions agree with TRBD2. V was clipped by 1 base and J by 2 bases; unmatched bases: 5. The CDR3 loop spans 16 amino acids. Germline CDR1 reads SGHVS; CDR2 reads FNYEAQ. CDR3 in amino acids: CASSLVDLAGQETQYF. As DNA, the CDR3 is TGTGCCAGCAGCTTAGTCGACCTAGCGGGACAAGAGACCCAGTACTTC.

This clone was counted between two and nine times. The chain combines TRBV18 with TRBJ2-5; 8 nucleotides line up with TRBD2. Germline V CDR1 and CDR2: KGHSH, LQKENI. This CDR3 comprises 16 residues. The V gene end was trimmed by 3 bases and the J gene end by 1 base; junction bases not matched to a gene: 7. CDR3 coding DNA: TGTGCCAGCTCACCTCCGATAGCGGGGATCCAAGAGACCCAGTACTTC. Protein sequence: CASSPPIAGIQETQYF. Variable domain in full (rest from reference TRBV18 and TRBJ2-5): NAGVMQNPRHLVRRRGQEARLRCSPMKGHSHVYWYRQLPEEGLKFMVYLQKENIIDESGMPKERFSAEFPKEGPSILRIQQVVRGDSAAYFCASSPPIAGIQETQYFGPGTRLLVL.

This clone was detected once. This chain connects TRBV7-2 to TRBJ2-7; 8 nucleotides agree with TRBD1. Germline values: CDR1 SGHTA, CDR2 FQGNSA. After removal of 5 bases from V and 6 bases from J, the junction contained 6 bases not matched to a gene. The CDR3 is made up of 13 amino acids. CDR3 nucleotides: TGTGCCAGCAGCCGGACAGGGATAGGCGAGCAGTACTTC. Amino acids: CASSRTGIGEQYF.

The chain is built from TRBV2 and TRBJ2-2; D perhaps matches TRBD2 (6 bases). The CDR3 is made up of 16 amino acids. CDR1 and CDR2 (germline): SNHLY, FYNNEI. Trimming stripped 7 bases from V and 2 bases from J, with 17 bases between. The CDR3 nucleotides read TGTGCCAGCAACTTCCCCCCGGGGGACAACACCGGGGAGCTGTTTTTT. This sequence encodes CASNFPPGDNTGELFF.

The rearrangement joins TRBV5-1 to TRBJ2-1; D uncertain. The V and J ends lost 8 bases and 0 bases respectively, with 15 bases between them. CDR3 size: 15 residues. Germline assignment: CDR1 SGHRS and CDR2 YFSETQ. CDR3 sequence (DNA): TGCGCCAGTATGCCATTCGCCGGCTCCTACAATGAGCAGTTCTTC. Protein sequence: CASMPFAGSYNEQFF.

The chain has TRBV6-5 and TRBJ2-3, with 11 bases matching TRBD2. The CDR3 length is 15 residues. V trimming: 6 bases; J trimming: 1 base; junction bases outside the gene matches: 3. The germline gives CDR1 MNHEY, CDR2 SVGAGI. CDR3 bases: TGTGCCAGCAGCGTACTAGCGGGGGGCACAGATACGCAGTATTTT. It encodes CASSVLAGGTDTQYF.

The genes are TRBV28 and TRBJ1-2; D gene ambiguous. The CDR3 runs 13 residues. V was trimmed by 6 bases and J by 4 bases, leaving 12 bases between them. Germline V lookup: CDR1 MDHEN, CDR2 SYDVKM. CDR3 nucleotide sequence: TGTGCCAGCAGGCCCGGTCCCCTCTATGGCTACACCTTC. Protein: CASRPGPLYGYTF.

The chain has TRBV9 and TRBJ1-2; D gene uncertain. The CDR3 runs to 15 residues. V was trimmed by 2 bases and J by 6 bases, leaving 17 bases between them. Germline V gene data show CDR1 as SGDLS and CDR2 as YYNGEE. The DNA of the CDR3 is TGTGCCAGCAGCGTCCAGACTCTCCCTACCCATGGCTACACCTTC. Translated, it gives CASSVQTLPTHGYTF. Supplemented by reference TRBV9 and TRBJ1-2, the full variable domain reads DSGVTQTPKHLITATGQRVTLRCSPRSGDLSVYWYQQSLDQGLQFLIQYYNGEERAKGNILERFSAQQFPDLHSELNLSSLELGDSALYFCASSVQTLPTHGYTFGSGTRLTVV.

This clone was counted at least ten times. The CDR3: CASSIGTSGSTDTQYF. The CDR3 region has the DNA TGTGCCAGTAGTATAGGGACTAGCGGTAGCACAGATACGCAGTATTTT. The chain uses TRBV19 and TRBJ2-3, with 10 bases lining up with TRBD2. Looked up from germline, CDR1 is LNHDA and CDR2 is SQIVND (reference sequence). This CDR3 is 16 amino acids long. V lost 1 base and J lost 0; bases outside the gene matches: 1.

V usage is TRBV29-1 and J usage is TRBJ2-7, with a weak D call TRBD1 (6 bases). The germline CDR1 and CDR2 sequences are SQVTM and ANQGSEA. The CDR3 covers 16 residues. Trimming left V 3 bases short and J 0 bases short, with 18 bases between. In DNA, the CDR3 is TGCAGCGTTGAGGGGGCTGGGGCAGGTAGCTCCTACGAGCAGTACTTC. Its protein is CSVEGAGAGSSYEQYF.

This chain joins TRBV18 and TRBJ2-7; D is unresolved. Germline CDR1 and CDR2: KGHSH and LQKENI. V was cut by 3 bases and J by 4 bases, with 7 bases left in between. The CDR3 loop spans 12 amino acids. As DNA, the CDR3 is TGTGCCAGCTCACCGGCGGATTACGAGCAGTACTTC. Encoded protein: CASSPADYEQYF.

The chain employs TRBV5-4 and TRBJ1-2; the match to TRBD1 covers 9 bases. The CDR3 contains 15 residues. V trimming: 1 base; J trimming: 3 bases; junction bases outside the gene matches: 4. The germline CDR1 and CDR2 sequences are SGHNT and YYREEE (reference sequence). CDR3 sequence: CASSLRGQGHYGYTF. The DNA for the CDR3 is TGTGCCAGCAGCTTGAGGGGACAGGGCCACTATGGCTACACCTTC.

The table lists this clone with a few counts. This chain uses TRBV3-1 (or the pseudogene TRBV3-2) with TRBJ2-2; 13 nucleotides match TRBD2. Germline CDR1 and CDR2: LGHDT and YNNKEL (reference sequence). V shed 4 bases, J shed 1 base, and the junction held 3 bases outside the gene matches. The CDR3 sequence is 17 residues long. The CDR3 region has the DNA TGTGCCAGCAGCCGGAGGACTAGCGGGAGGAACACCGGGGAGCTGTTTTTT. Its translation: CASSRRTSGRNTGELFF.

This chain joins TRBV20-1 and TRBJ2-1; 9 nucleotides match TRBD2. With V trimmed by 3 bases and J by 5 bases, 8 bases remained unmatched. Germline values: CDR1 DFQATT, CDR2 SNEGSKA (reference sequence). CDR3 length: 15 residues. Here the CDR3 reads CSASGGGTSNNEQFF. CDR3 bases: TGCAGTGCTAGTGGGGGAGGGACTAGCAACAATGAGCAGTTCTTC.

This clone was counted a few times. V and J are TRBV6-6 and TRBJ1-2; D call uncertain. The V and J ends lost 0 bases and 2 bases respectively, with 10 bases between them. The CDR3 is made up of 15 amino acids. Germline V gene data show CDR1 as MNHNY and CDR2 as SVGAGI (reference sequence). This CDR3 is CASSYSLARNYGYTF. CDR3 sequence (DNA): TGTGCCAGCAGTTACTCGCTTGCGCGAAACTATGGCTACACCTTC.

The chain joins TRBV27 to TRBJ2-1, with 13 bases aligning to TRBD2. After removal of 5 bases from V and 9 bases from J, the junction contained 7 bases not matched to a gene. The germline V gene has CDR1 MNHEY and CDR2 SMNVEV (reference sequence). The CDR3 runs 15 residues. CDR3 DNA: TGTGCCAGCAGTCTATGGACTAGCGGGAGAGGTGAGCAGTTCTTC. This encodes CASSLWTSGRGEQFF.

The rearrangement joins TRBV3-1 (or the pseudogene TRBV3-2) to TRBJ1-2; 8 bases align to TRBD1. The CDR3 totals 13 residues. V shed 4 bases and J 8 bases; nucleotides not matched to a gene: 6. Germline values: CDR1 LGHDT, CDR2 YNNKEL (reference sequence). The CDR3 loop is CASSPRGLGGYTF. In nucleotides, the CDR3 is TGTGCCAGCAGCCCCAGGGGGCTTGGCGGCTACACCTTC.

This clone is a singleton in its sample. V is TRBV10-1 and J is TRBJ1-5, with TRBD1 identical over 7 bases. Germline V CDR1 and CDR2: WNHNN, SYGVQD (reference sequence). V dropped 7 bases and J dropped 2; count of bases not matched to a gene: 11. CDR3 size: 16 residues. CDR3 in DNA: TGCGCCAGCACCGAAGAACAGGGGACCCGCAATCAGCCCCAGCATTTT. Protein: CASTEEQGTRNQPQHF.

The rearrangement links TRBV5-1 to TRBJ2-1; 7 nucleotides align to TRBD2. Trimming at V came to 0 bases and at J to 10 bases, leaving 10 bases not matched to a gene. CDR1 and CDR2 (germline): SGHRS, YFSETQ. This CDR3 is 15 amino acids long. The chain's CDR3 is CASSLGHAGVVEQFF. Written as DNA, the CDR3 is TGCGCCAGCAGCTTGGGCCACGCGGGGGTGGTGGAGCAGTTCTTC.

The chain joins TRBV5-1 to TRBJ2-1; TRBD1 aligns across 7 bases. From germline, CDR1 is SGHRS and CDR2 YFSETQ. This CDR3 contains 16 residues. V trimming: 3 bases; J trimming: 5 bases; junction bases outside the gene matches: 11. The CDR3 sequence: CASSSGPGQRNNEQFF. The CDR3 DNA reads as TGCGCCAGCAGCTCGGGACCGGGACAGAGAAACAATGAGCAGTTCTTC.